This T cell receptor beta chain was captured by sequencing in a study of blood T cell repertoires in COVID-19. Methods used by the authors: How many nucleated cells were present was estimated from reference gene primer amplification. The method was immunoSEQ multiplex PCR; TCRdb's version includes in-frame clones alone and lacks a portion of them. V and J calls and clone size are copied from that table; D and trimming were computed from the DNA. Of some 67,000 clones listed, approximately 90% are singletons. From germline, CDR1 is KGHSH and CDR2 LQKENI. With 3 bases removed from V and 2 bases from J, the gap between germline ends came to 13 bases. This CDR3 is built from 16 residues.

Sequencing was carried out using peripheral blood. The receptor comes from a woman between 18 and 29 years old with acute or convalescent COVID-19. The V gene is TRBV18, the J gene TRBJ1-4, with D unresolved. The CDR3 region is CASSPAGRGTNEKLFF. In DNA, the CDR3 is TGTGCCAGCTCACCGGCAGGTCGGGGTACTAATGAAAAACTGTTTTTT.